This note documents a single T cell receptor beta chain sequence. Its specificity is not known. Only cases whose brain tissue showed the highest T cell transcript signatures were sequenced. Profiling relied on immunoSEQ multiplex PCR, and the TCRdb table lists in-frame clones only, not all of them. The table shows 78,000 or so clones, with under 95% occurring only once. The data originate from a study of brain T cells in children with intractable seizures. Study-wide findings and caveats: Pre- and post-surgery blood differed in depth, so pre-surgery absences may be undersampling. Only CDR3 sequence similarity suggested viral specificity, without known HCMV serostatus.

The germline gives CDR1 MNHEY, CDR2 SMNVEV (reference sequence). V shed 5 bases and J 4 bases; nucleotides not matched to a gene: 4. The CDR3 runs to 15 residues. This sequence joins TRBV27 and TRBJ2-1; 11 bases map to TRBD1. This TCR derives from a girl aged 2-9 years with Rasmussen encephalitis and intractable seizures. The sequences come from peripheral blood, collected at surgery. Written as DNA, the CDR3 is TGTGCCAGCAGTCGGGACAGGGGGGGGTACAATGAGCAGTTCTTC. It is translated as CASSRDRGGYNEQFF.